The sequence of this TCR beta chain was determined in a study of a mutant IDH1 vaccine in newly diagnosed glioma. Trimming at V came to 5 bases and at J to 13 bases, leaving 6 bases not matched to a gene. In germline, CDR1 is SGHTA, CDR2 FQGNSA. CDR3 length: 13 amino acids. With respect to this clone: Its antigen is as yet unknown.

Only in-frame clones appear in the TCRdb table, and some are missing; sequencing was by immunoSEQ multiplex PCR. The data show tens of thousands of clones, around 76% seen once. The time point: week 23, last vaccination. One vaccine dose held 300 ug of mutant IDH1 20-mer peptide and came with topical imiquimod. The rearrangement uses TRBV7-2 and TRBJ2-1, with TRBD2 matching 12 bases. This clonotype was obtained from a woman aged 40 to 50 with glioma. Some clones in this sample may be carry-over from other donors' samples. Sequences were derived from PBMCs, sampled from a glioma patient whose treatment included an IDH1 peptide vaccine. CDR3 DNA sequence: TGTGCCAGCAGCGACCAGACTAGCGGGAGACAGTTCTTC. Residues: CASSDQTSGRQFF.